This T cell receptor beta chain originates from a study of blood T cell repertoires in COVID-19. As for the study in general: Sites in the United States, Italy and Spain provided acute and convalescent COVID-19 samples.

V gave up 5 bases and J gave up 2 bases, with 15 bases separating them. Germline-derived CDR1 and CDR2 are SGHNT and YENEEA. CDR3 size: 15 residues. TCRdb's table, derived via immunoSEQ multiplex PCR, lists solely in-frame clones and lacks some. The table records about 410,000 clones, around 91% of them present only once. Material: peripheral blood. The receptor's source is a woman aged 40 to 50 with COVID-19, enrolled during active disease. The chain recombines TRBV11-3 with TRBJ2-5; no firm D call. As DNA, the CDR3 is TGTGCCAGCAGCCGCCCTAAACTGAGTCAAGAGACCCAGTACTTC. It yields the protein CASSRPKLSQETQYF.